The rows below give T cell receptor beta chains drawn from one sample of a study of blood T cell repertoires in COVID-19. The data were produced by immunoSEQ multiplex PCR, yet TCRdb's version contains in-frame clones alone and is incomplete. The table shows roughly 200,000 clones, with 82% occurring only once. Sequenced material: PBMCs or T cells enriched from blood (not recorded which). Receptor source: a woman between 55 and 75 years old with acute COVID-19. CDR3s include the opening cysteine and the closing phenylalanine or tryptophan. Each record gives: D gene, V gene, J gene, CDR3 protein. D genes are given only for firm matches.

TRBD2,TRBV7-9,TRBJ2-1,CASSSGWTSGRPHKQFF
TRBD1,TRBV6-6,TRBJ2-2,CASGIRQGAGGELFF
NA,TRBV6-2/TRBV6-3,TRBJ1-1,CASSRSVGLNTEAFF
NA,TRBV7-9,TRBJ1-5,CASSFGQLNQPQHF
NA,TRBV10-3,TRBJ2-3,CAPQFDTQYF
NA,TRBV18,TRBJ2-4,CASSASDRKNIQYF
NA,TRBV25-1,TRBJ1-1,CASSEWGAVTEAFF
NA,TRBV3-1/TRBV3-2,TRBJ1-6,CASSPLLHF
NA,TRBV5-1,TRBJ1-1,CASTAEEAFF
NA,TRBV30,TRBJ2-1,CAWTPSSYNEQFF
TRBD2,TRBV9,TRBJ2-1,CASSPLGTSGNNEQFF
NA,TRBV29-1,TRBJ1-1,CSVENPSDHTEAFF
TRBD1,TRBV5-1,TRBJ1-2,CASSWDRPNYGYTF
NA,TRBV5-6,TRBJ2-7,CASRFGGAYYEQYF
NA,TRBV6-2/TRBV6-3,TRBJ1-3,CASSYDGGSSGNTIYF
TRBD2,TRBV30,TRBJ2-3,CAARTSGLTDTQYF
NA,TRBV12-3/TRBV12-4,TRBJ2-7,CASSTYRAYEQYF
NA,TRBV6-5,TRBJ2-2,CASSSSGRTGELFF
NA,TRBV3-1/TRBV3-2,TRBJ1-2,CASSQGGLAYGYTF
TRBD1,TRBV24-1,TRBJ2-3,CATSDFRDRVTDTQYF
TRBD1,TRBV27,TRBJ2-1,CASRRAGTGGNNEQFF
TRBD2,TRBV7-8,TRBJ2-3,CASSYRTSGGSDTDTQYF
TRBD1,TRBV6-5,TRBJ1-2,CASSNQGVSGYTF
TRBD2,TRBV5-5,TRBJ2-1,CASSPLTSGGNDEQFF
TRBD1,TRBV9,TRBJ1-2,CASSFQDRGFNYGYTF
NA,TRBV24-1,TRBJ2-1,CATSDYRDWTSNYEQFF
NA,TRBV19,TRBJ2-7,CASSIPGLYEQYF
NA,TRBV5-1,TRBJ2-7,CASSLSPTIDEQYF
NA,TRBV18,TRBJ1-1,CASSPRPGNTEAFF
TRBD1,TRBV9,TRBJ1-1,CASSATGGPSGKKEAFF
NA,TRBV7-9,TRBJ1-1,CASAAQGLRNTEAFF
TRBD1,TRBV11-2,TRBJ1-1,CASSSIRTGPSQAFF
NA,TRBV7-9,TRBJ2-1,CASSLETGVGNEQFF
NA,TRBV4-1,TRBJ2-1,CASSHLSDSYNEQFF
NA,TRBV6-2/TRBV6-3,TRBJ2-5,CASSRFRLGQETQYF
NA,TRBV11-2,TRBJ1-1,CASSLEAGTEAFF
NA,TRBV12-3/TRBV12-4,TRBJ1-1,CASSLGGGTEAFF
TRBD1,TRBV11-3,TRBJ1-3,CASSLGAGGPYDGNTIYF
NA,TRBV4-3,TRBJ1-2,CASSLLREANYGYTF
NA,TRBV27,TRBJ1-1,CASTYSGGGTEAFF
TRBD1,TRBV28,TRBJ1-5,CASSLSRQGEQPQHF
NA,TRBV11-2,TRBJ1-3,CASSLEQGNTIYF
NA,TRBV4-3,TRBJ2-7,CASSKIAGGYSYEQYF
TRBD1,TRBV18,TRBJ1-4,CASSRLTGQGAIIPEKLFF
NA,TRBV5-8,TRBJ1-5,CASSRYSNQPQHF
NA,TRBV9,TRBJ1-3,CASSVGGDPSGNTIYF
NA,TRBV28,TRBJ1-4,CASGAGDREKLFF
TRBD1,TRBV7-2,TRBJ2-5,CASSSSTGVGETQYF
NA,TRBV30,TRBJ2-5,CAWGGSGLGQETQYF
TRBD2,TRBV2,TRBJ2-1,CASRPGLADYNEQFF
NA,TRBV5-1,TRBJ1-5,CASSLGGVSNQPQHF
TRBD2,TRBV7-2,TRBJ2-1,CASSLYLAGGWRNEQFF
TRBD1,TRBV19,TRBJ1-2,CASSVLSTGGKGYTF
NA,TRBV2,TRBJ2-1,CASSVSRLTNEQFF